The clone carrying this TCR beta chain came up once. This sample is drawn from a study of blood T cell repertoires in COVID-19. Whole-study context: Sites in the United States, Italy and Spain provided acute and convalescent COVID-19 samples.

Original processing methods: Estimates of nucleated cell counts were drawn from the amplification of reference gene primers. Some clones are missing from TCRdb's copy, which holds only in-frame ones; the method was immunoSEQ multiplex PCR. Clonal size and the V and J genes are those of that table, whereas D and trimming came from the DNA. The sample has about 200,000 clones, 80% to 90% seen once. CDR3 length: 18 amino acids. J was trimmed by 4 bases and V by 5 bases; bases with no gene match: 14. Germline assignment: CDR1 SGHTA and CDR2 FQGTGA. V usage is TRBV7-3 and J usage is TRBJ1-4; 9 bases line up with TRBD1. The sample was peripheral blood. This TCR was recovered from a man between 18 and 29 years old with active or convalescent COVID-19. This CDR3 reads CASSRRVRDRADNEKLFF. CDR3 sequence (DNA): TGTGCCAGCAGCCGACGGGTGAGGGACAGGGCCGATAATGAAAAACTGTTTTTT.